This is a list of T cell receptor beta chains from one sample in a study of cytomegalovirus exposure and HLA in healthy donors. Using immunoSEQ multiplex PCR, the repertoire was profiled, and TCRdb retains in-frame clones only, with some absent. The sample has 150,000 to 200,000 clones; roughly 78% are singletons. The sample comprised PBMCs. These receptors came from a woman between 50 and 59 years old in good health and CMV-seropositive. The CDR3 runs from the conserved cysteine through the conserved F or W. A D gene is named only where the DNA matches it firmly. Only some rows state a clone size, as once, few, many or a class for expanded clones.

V gene	J gene	D gene	clone size	CDR3 DNA	CDR3 protein
TRBV7-8	TRBJ1-3	TRBD1	-	TGTGCCAGCAGCCCAGGGGACAGGGGATCTGGAAACACCATATATTTT	CASSPGDRGSGNTIYF
TRBV28	TRBJ1-6	TRBD1	few	TGTGCCAGCAGTTTCTACAGGGGCGGTAATTCACCCCTCCACTTT	CASSFYRGGNSPLHF
TRBV4-2	TRBJ2-1	-	few	TGTGCCAGCAGCCAAGATAGTAAAGTCGAGCAGTTCTTC	CASSQDSKVEQFF
TRBV14	TRBJ2-7	-	few	TGTGCCAGCAGCCTCACAGGGATCAGGCACGAGCAGTACTTC	CASSLTGIRHEQYF
TRBV6-6	TRBJ2-6	TRBD2	-	TGTGCCCTTCAGGCGGGGGGGCCGACTGGGGCCAACGTCCTGACTTTC	CALQAGGPTGANVLTF
TRBV10-3	TRBJ1-5	-	-	TGTGCCATCAGTGAGTCGACTCGACAGCCCCAGCATTTT	CAISESTRQPQHF
TRBV4-2	TRBJ2-3	-	-	TGTGCCAGCAGCCATAGCTTATCTAGCACAGATACGCAGTATTTT	CASSHSLSSTDTQYF
TRBV19	TRBJ1-6	-	-	TGTGCCAGTAGTATAGGCGGACCAGGGTCACCCCTCCACTTT	CASSIGGPGSPLHF
TRBV10-3	TRBJ1-4	-	few	TGTGCCATCAGTCAGACAGTGTTTAATGAAAAACTGTTTTTT	CAISQTVFNEKLFF
TRBV27	TRBJ2-1	-	once	TGTGCCAGCAGTCCAACTAGCTACAATGAGCAGTTCTTC	CASSPTSYNEQFF
TRBV5-1	TRBJ1-2	-	-	TGCGCCAGCAGCTTCCCGGGATATGGCTACACCTTC	CASSFPGYGYTF
TRBV19	TRBJ2-2	-	few	TGTGCCATCAAAATCCCTTCCGGGACAAATGGTCGCGGGGAGCTGTTTTTT	CAIKIPSGTNGRGELFF
TRBV11-2	TRBJ2-3	-	-	TGTGCCAGCATCGAAAGCGGTGATACGCAGTATTTT	CASIESGDTQYF
TRBV6-5	TRBJ2-7	-	-	TGTGCCAGCAGTTACTCAGAGAGAATCGGCGAGCAGTACTTC	CASSYSERIGEQYF
TRBV10-3	TRBJ1-2	-	-	TGTGCCATCAGTGTTACAGAAAACTATGGCTACACCTTC	CAISVTENYGYTF
TRBV10-3	TRBJ2-2	TRBD1	-	TGTGCCATCAGGAGGGGGACAGGGGTAACCGGGGAGCTGTTTTTT	CAIRRGTGVTGELFF
TRBV15	TRBJ2-5	TRBD1	-	TGTGCCACCAGCGGAGGACAGGGGGCCCAAGAGACCCAGTACTTC	CATSGGQGAQETQYF
TRBV11-2	TRBJ2-3	TRBD2	-	TGTGCCAGCAGCCCTAGGACTAGCGGGTTTACAGATACGCAGTATTTT	CASSPRTSGFTDTQYF
TRBV7-6	TRBJ1-2	TRBD1	-	TGTGCCAGCAGCTTAGGGGGACAGGGGGCTCACTATGGCTACACCTTC	CASSLGGQGAHYGYTF
TRBV4-2	TRBJ2-7	TRBD2	-	TGTGCCAGCAGCCAAGATCTCGTAGCGGGGGACTACGAGCAGTACTTC	CASSQDLVAGDYEQYF
TRBV7-3	TRBJ2-3	TRBD2	-	TGTGCCAGCAGCCTCGGGGGGAAAACAGATACGCAGTATTTT	CASSLGGKTDTQYF
TRBV6-1	TRBJ1-1	-	-	TGTGCCAGCAGTTCAAGAAGAGCGTCCTTCGAAGCTTTCTTT	CASSSRRASFEAFF
TRBV5-6	TRBJ2-3	TRBD2	once	TGTGCCAGCAGCGTAGACGGACTAGCGGATTACACAGATACGCAGTATTTT	CASSVDGLADYTDTQYF
TRBV5-6	TRBJ1-5	-	-	TGTGCCAGCAGCTTGATGAGTAGCAATCAGCCCCAGCATTTT	CASSLMSSNQPQHF
TRBV7-6	TRBJ2-6	TRBD2	-	TGTGCCAGCAGCTTAAAAGCGGGGGGCCGTTCTGGGGCCAACGTCCTGACTTTC	CASSLKAGGRSGANVLTF
TRBV10-3	TRBJ1-1	TRBD1	few	TGTGCCATCAGTGAGTATCCAGGGGGGGCTTTCTTT	CAISEYPGGAFF
TRBV7-9	TRBJ1-1	TRBD1	-	TGTGCCAGCAGCTTCGGGACAGGGCTGAACACTGAGGCTTTCTTT	CASSFGTGLNTEAFF
TRBV6-5	TRBJ1-3	-	-	TGTGCCAGCAGTCTCGACAGGTACTCTGGAAACACCATATATTTT	CASSLDRYSGNTIYF
TRBV7-8	TRBJ2-2	TRBD1	-	TGTGCCAGCAGCCGGGCCGATGGGACAGTATTCACCGGGGAGCTGTTTTTT	CASSRADGTVFTGELFF
TRBV4-2	TRBJ1-5	-	-	TGTGCCAGCAGCCACCCCAAGGGAAACAGGGACAATCAGCCCCAGCATTTT	CASSHPKGNRDNQPQHF
TRBV9	TRBJ1-1	TRBD1	-	TGTGCCAGCAGCGTAGTCCCGACAGGGGGAACTGAAGCTTTCTTT	CASSVVPTGGTEAFF
TRBV27	TRBJ2-1	TRBD2	-	TGTGCCAGCAGACAATTAAGCGGGGGGCCCCACAATGAGCAGTTCTTC	CASRQLSGGPHNEQFF
TRBV7-2	TRBJ1-2	TRBD1	-	TGTGCCAGCAGGGGGACAGGGTACCCCCTTAACTATGGCTACACCTTC	CASRGTGYPLNYGYTF
TRBV6-1	TRBJ1-5	-	-	TGTGCCAGCAGTGACAAAACAGTCCAGCATTTT	CASSDKTVQHF
TRBV19	TRBJ2-3	TRBD2	-	TGTGCCAGTAGTGTTTCTAGCGGGGGCGCGAAGGCGCAGTATTTT	CASSVSSGGAKAQYF
TRBV28	TRBJ1-6	TRBD1	-	TGTGCCAGCAGAGCGAGGACAGGGTTATATTCACCCCTCCACTTT	CASRARTGLYSPLHF
TRBV29-1	TRBJ2-7	-	-	TGCAGCGTTGAAACTGGAGCAGCTGAGCAGTACTTC	CSVETGAAEQYF
TRBV6-1	TRBJ1-2	-	-	TGTGCCAGCAGTGATTTCTTGATGCGGGGGGCAGAAGGGTATGGCTACACCTTC	CASSDFLMRGAEGYGYTF
TRBV4-1	TRBJ1-4	-	-	TGCGCCAGCAGCCAAGATGGAGGGTCGGATGAAAAACTGTTTTTT	CASSQDGGSDEKLFF
TRBV9	TRBJ2-7	TRBD1	-	TGTGCCAGCAGCCCATCTTCGGGACAGGGTCTAAACGAGCAGTACTTC	CASSPSSGQGLNEQYF
TRBV19	TRBJ2-1	TRBD2	-	TGTGCCAGTAGTATAGATCCTCGGACTAGCAGGGGTTTTAGGAATGAGCAGTTCTTC	CASSIDPRTSRGFRNEQFF
TRBV11-3	TRBJ2-7	TRBD2	-	TGTGCCAGCAGCTCCGGGGGGTACGAGCAGTACTTC	CASSSGGYEQYF
TRBV11-2	TRBJ2-7	-	once	TGTGCCAGCAGCTTAGCTGGACAGTTGGTCGAGCAGTACTTC	CASSLAGQLVEQYF
TRBV2	TRBJ2-5	-	-	TGTGCCAGCAATGAGGGCCCGGAGACCCAGTACTTC	CASNEGPETQYF
TRBV7-9	TRBJ2-3	TRBD2	-	TGTGCCAGCAGCCCCAGGACTAGCGGGCTAGCAGATACGCAGTATTTT	CASSPRTSGLADTQYF
TRBV6-5	TRBJ2-1	-	-	TGTGCCAGCAGTTACTCGATGAGGGCTTCCTCTAATGAGCAGTTCTTC	CASSYSMRASSNEQFF
TRBV11-1	TRBJ2-5	-	-	TGTGCCAGCAGTTTCGCCGGGGTTGGAGAGACCCAGTACTTC	CASSFAGVGETQYF
TRBV18	TRBJ2-2	-	-	TGTGCCAGCTCACCTAACAGGGAGACCGGGGAGCTGTTTTTT	CASSPNRETGELFF
TRBV9	TRBJ1-1	TRBD1	few	TGTGCCAGCAGCGACCCCGGGACAGTGAACACTGAAGCTTTCTTT	CASSDPGTVNTEAFF
TRBV5-4	TRBJ1-5	-	-	TGTGCCAGCAGCTCCCACAGTTCCAATCAGCCCCAGCATTTT	CASSSHSSNQPQHF
TRBV19	TRBJ1-3	TRBD1	-	TGTGCCAGTAGTCGGGACAGTGCGGCTGGAAACACCATATATTTT	CASSRDSAAGNTIYF
TRBV9	TRBJ1-1	-	-	TGTGCCAGCAGCGCCCTCACAGGGAGAAGCACTGAAGCTTTCTTT	CASSALTGRSTEAFF
TRBV15	TRBJ1-2	-	-	TGTGCCACCAGAGCGGGGGATGGCTACACCTTC	CATRAGDGYTF
TRBV2	TRBJ2-1	TRBD2	-	TGTGCCAGCAGATACCTAGCGGGGGAGAACAATGAGCAGTTCTTC	CASRYLAGENNEQFF
TRBV19	TRBJ1-6	TRBD1	few	TGTGCCAGTAGTACGGACAGGGGGCCAAGCTCCTATAATTCACCCCTCCACTTT	CASSTDRGPSSYNSPLHF
TRBV7-7	TRBJ2-1	TRBD2	few	TGTGCTAGCAGCCCCACCCCTAAAGACGGGGGGAAGTTCTTC	CASSPTPKDGGKFF
TRBV4-2	TRBJ2-3	TRBD2	-	TGTGCCAGCAGCCAAGATCAAGCGGGGTTCGCAGATACGCAGTATTTT	CASSQDQAGFADTQYF
TRBV2	TRBJ2-3	TRBD2	-	TGTGCCAGCAGTGAACAGCGGGGTGGGGGCACAGATACGCAGTATTTT	CASSEQRGGGTDTQYF